This T cell receptor beta chain emerged from a study of shared clonotypes between healthy human individuals. Study-wide points: Naive CD4 clonotypes were shared across several donors at 5% to 6%. Genetic and exposure-history diversity was limited by the few donors. Shared clonotypes across all four donors exceeded non-shared ones in generation probability.

This CDR3 comprises 15 residues. V was pared by 10 bases and J by 0 bases, with 8 bases of the junction left unmatched. CDR1 is MNHNS, CDR2 SASEGT, per germline. TCRdb's copy holds only in-frame clones and misses some; the assay was immunoSEQ multiplex PCR. This sample has 190,000 or so clones; 90% to 95% occur once, and the top ten carry approximately 0.07%. Remarks on this clone: Its target is not known.

The V gene is TRBV6-1, the J gene TRBJ2-2; 7 bases match TRBD2. This clonotype originated in a woman in her thirties in good health. What was sequenced was naive CD4+ T cells sorted from blood. The sample's subset: CD45RA+ positively selected. The CDR3 DNA reads as TGTGCCACCTGTCGGGAGGCCGCGAACACCGGGGAGCTGTTTTTT. Encoded protein: CATCREAANTGELFF.